This paragraph reports one T cell receptor beta chain. Its cognate antigen is unknown. The sample comes from a study of T-cell memory formation after mild COVID-19. One entry per CDR3 protein, called by TCRdb with MiXCR from the 5' RACE reads. Of some 110,000 distinct CDR3 sequences listed, 15% to 20% are singletons. Whole-study results and caveats: Memory from before infection featured some responding clones, which suggests cross-reactive memory joined. Contracting clones from day 15 to 85 showed balanced CD4/CD8; later expanders favored CD4+.

Germline assignment: CDR1 MNHEY and CDR2 SVGEGT. Germline trimming cut 7 bases from V and 4 bases from J; bases unmatched to any gene: 10. This CDR3 is 14 amino acids long. Sequencing input: PBMCs or a T cell subset sorted from them (not recorded which). This receptor was obtained from an adult woman who had mild COVID-19 (a few samples of this study predate the infection). Cell type and time point are not known. The chain links TRBV6-2 or TRBV6-3 to TRBJ2-7; the match to TRBD1 covers 7 bases. The CDR3 DNA reads TGTGCCAGCAACCTTCCGGGACAGCAGTACGAGCAGTACTTC. Residues: CASNLPGQQYEQYF.